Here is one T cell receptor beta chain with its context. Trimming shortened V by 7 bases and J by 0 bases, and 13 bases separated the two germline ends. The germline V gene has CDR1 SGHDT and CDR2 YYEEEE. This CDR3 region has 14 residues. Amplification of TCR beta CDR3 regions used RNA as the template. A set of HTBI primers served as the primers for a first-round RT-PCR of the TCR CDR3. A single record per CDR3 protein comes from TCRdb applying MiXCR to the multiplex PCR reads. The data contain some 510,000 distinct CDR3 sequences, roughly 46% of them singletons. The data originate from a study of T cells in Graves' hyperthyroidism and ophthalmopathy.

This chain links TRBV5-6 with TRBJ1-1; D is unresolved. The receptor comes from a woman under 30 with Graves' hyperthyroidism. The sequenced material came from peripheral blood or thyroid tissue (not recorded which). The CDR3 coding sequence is TGTGCCAGCTCCTACCTGTCAGTGAACACTGAAGCTTTCTTT. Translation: CASSYLSVNTEAFF.